Sequencing of this T cell receptor beta chain was carried out in a study of response to subunit inactivated influenza vaccine. General study results and limits: Only a handful of new T cells, the authors suggested, are recruited with each seasonal influenza vaccination.

MiXCR was run by TCRdb on the RT-PCR reads, yielding one entry per CDR3 protein. Among about 700,000 distinct CDR3 sequences listed, less than 20% were seen once. This clonotype turned up a few times. No antigen is known for it. The germline CDR1 and CDR2 sequences are MNHNS and SASEGT. The CDR3 totals 16 residues. J gave up 1 base and V 6 bases, and 8 bases lay outside the gene matches. The chain carries TRBV6-1 and TRBJ2-3, with 9 positions matching TRBD1. The receptor was derived from a man in his forties or fifties who received an inactivated influenza vaccine. Source: PBMCs from blood, taken 11 to 12 days after vaccination. The CDR3: CASRTTGGSGTDTQYF. For the CDR3, the DNA is TGTGCCAGCAGGACGACAGGGGGATCTGGCACAGATACGCAGTATTTT.